The 27 T cell receptor beta chains listed next were all sequenced from one sample in a study of CD8+CD57+ T cells in acquired aplastic anemia. For CDR3 and TCR beta VDJ profiling, genomic DNA was the template used. One entry per CDR3 protein, called by TCRdb with MiXCR from the reads. The table has just over 400,000 distinct CDR3 sequences, 65% to 80% seen once. The specimen was sorted CD4+, CD8+, or CD8+CD57+ T cells (not recorded which) from PBMCs. The receptor source for this set is a human donor in good health, serving as a control.

This clonotype came up many times. V and J are TRBV7-3 and TRBJ2-3; 8 positions match TRBD2. J lost 0 bases, V lost 1 base, and 3 bases had no gene match. CDR3 length equals 16 residues. Germline V gene data show CDR1 as SGHTA and CDR2 as FQGTGA. CDR3 amino acids: CASSLRASGSTDTQYF. CDR3 coding DNA: TGTGCCAGCAGCTTAAGGGCTAGCGGGAGCACAGATACGCAGTATTTT.

As for this clonotype: A single base separates this from a much larger clone, so it may be a read error. The V and J genes are TRBV12-3 or TRBV12-4 and TRBJ2-1; the match to TRBD1 covers 9 bases. The CDR3 is 14 residues long. CDR3 nucleotide sequence: TGTGCCAGCACCCAACAGGGGGCTTATGATGAGCGGTTCTTC. Translation: CASTQQGAYDERFF.

The sample holds many counts of this clonotype. This chain links TRBV12-3 or TRBV12-4 with TRBJ2-7; D is unclear. This CDR3 spans 11 amino acids. Trimming took off 3 bases at V and 6 bases at J, with 6 bases between the two ends. The CDR3 here is CASSLIGEQYF. The CDR3 DNA is TGTGCCAGCAGTTTGATAGGCGAGCAGTACTTC.

Many counts were recorded for this clonotype. This rearrangement joins TRBV10-2 to TRBJ2-1, with 8 bases lining up with TRBD2. V dropped 7 bases and J dropped 3; count of bases not matched to a gene: 5. Germline V gene lookup returns CDR1 WSHSY and CDR2 SAAADI. The CDR3 is 14 amino acids. The chain's CDR3 is CASKERGSYNEQFF. CDR3 coding DNA: TGCGCCAGCAAGGAGCGGGGGAGCTACAATGAGCAGTTCTTC.

This clonotype was counted ten times or more. The chain links TRBV5-1 to TRBJ2-5; a weak D match, TRBD1 (6 bases). The length of the CDR3 is 14 residues. V dropped 4 bases and J dropped 2 bases, with 12 bases sitting between them. The V gene's germline CDR1 is SGHRS and CDR2 YFSETQ. The CDR3 loop is CASSTRTEQETQYF. CDR3 sequence (DNA): TGCGCCAGCAGCACCCGGACAGAGCAAGAGACCCAGTACTTC.

This clonotype has only a few counts. The chain has TRBV6-1 and TRBJ2-3, with 15 nucleotides matching TRBD2. V trimming: 8 bases; J trimming: 4 bases; junction bases outside the gene matches: 13. Germline V gene data show CDR1 as MNHNS and CDR2 as SASEGT. CDR3 size: 18 residues. The CDR3 is CASRGLAGGLGRPDTQYF. CDR3 in DNA: TGTGCCAGCCGAGGACTAGCGGGGGGGCTGGGGCGCCCAGATACGCAGTATTTT.

The gene calls are TRBV20-1 and TRBJ2-7; D ambiguous. Germline assignment: CDR1 DFQATT and CDR2 SNEGSKA (reference sequence). This CDR3 has 11 amino acids. Between the trimmed V and J ends, which lost 0 bases and 7 bases, there was a span of 7 bases. CDR3 bases: TGCAGTGCTAGAGACCGCGAGGAGCAGTACTTC. Encoded protein: CSARDREEQYF.

The rearrangement uses TRBV20-1 and TRBJ1-2; no clear D. V was clipped by 5 bases and J by 8 bases, with 15 bases between them. CDR3 size: 12 residues. Germline V gene sequence: CDR1 DFQATT, CDR2 SNEGSKA (reference sequence). CDR3 sequence (DNA): TGCAGTGCTGGAGGTTCGTCCGACGGCTACACCTTC. It is translated as CSAGGSSDGYTF.

As concerns this clonotype: In this CDR3 the conserved last residue, phenylalanine or tryptophan, is missing, so a read error is likely. It is unclear where the CDR3 begins or ends on the DNA, so no DNA is shown, and the CDR3 is as TCRdb lists it. The chain joins TRBV7-2 to TRBJ1-5. The CDR3 region is 13 residues in length, termini included. Germline loops: CDR1 SGHTA, CDR2 FQGNSA. CDR3 sequence reads: CASSLTQAGNNSP.

The chain joins TRBV15 to TRBJ2-7; D may be TRBD2 (6 bases). The V gene lost 3 bases and the J gene lost 9 bases, with 18 bases spanning the gap. The CDR3 has 14 amino acids. Germline CDR1 and CDR2: LNHNV and YYDKDF (reference sequence). The CDR3 nucleotides are TGTGCCACCAGCAGGGCCGGGGACTCCTCCGCGCAGTACTTC. It codes for CATSRAGDSSAQYF. Supplemented by reference TRBV15 and TRBJ2-7, the full variable domain reads DAMVIQNPRYQVTQFGKPVTLSCSQTLNHNVMYWYQQKSSQAPKLLFHYYDKDFNNEADTPDNFQSRRPNTSFCFLDIRSPGLGDTAMYLCATSRAGDSSAQYFGPGTRLTVT.

The chain is built from TRBV9 and TRBJ2-7, with D possibly matching TRBD2 (6 bases). The CDR3 covers 14 residues. With 5 bases removed from V and 13 bases from J, the gap between germline ends came to 25 bases. Looked up from germline, CDR1 is SGDLS and CDR2 is YYNGEE. CDR3 sequence reads: CASSVEGGAPLHYF. The CDR3 DNA reads as TGTGCCAGCAGTGTCGAAGGAGGGGCGCCCCTCCACTACTTC.

The chain is built from TRBV20-1 and TRBJ2-3, with 7 bases identical to TRBD1. The CDR3 has 14 residues. Germline V gene data show CDR1 as DFQATT and CDR2 as SNEGSKA (reference sequence). V gave up 3 bases and J gave up 5 bases; unmatched junction bases: 8. CDR3 sequence: CSASGQEQLDTQYF. Here the CDR3 DNA reads TGCAGTGCTAGCGGACAGGAACAACTAGATACGCAGTATTTT.

The chain carries TRBV2 and TRBJ1-3; D is possibly TRBD1 (6 bases). Deletions cut 5 bases from V and 6 bases from J, with 17 bases between. The CDR3 runs to 15 residues. CDR1 is SNHLY, CDR2 FYNNEI, per germline. This chain's CDR3 is CASSTTTGNTNTIYF. CDR3 bases: TGTGCCAGCAGTACGACAACAGGGAACACAAACACCATATATTTT. The full variable domain, with the rest looked up from reference TRBV2 and TRBJ1-3, is EPEVTQTPSHQVTQMGQEVILRCVPISNHLYFYWYRQILGQKVEFLVSFYNNEISEKSEIFDDQFSVERPDGSNFTLKIRSTKLEDSAMYFCASSTTTGNTNTIYFGEGSWLTVV.

The rearrangement links TRBV7-2 to TRBJ1-2; D gene unclear. This CDR3 comprises 15 residues. Trimming cost V 0 bases and J 13 bases, with 21 bases left between them. CDR1 SGHTA and CDR2 FQGNSA come from the germline V gene. The CDR3 reads CASSLAIRLTGTSTF. The CDR3 nucleotides are TGTGCCAGCAGCTTAGCGATAAGGCTAACCGGTACGAGCACCTTC.

Concerning this clonotype: At one end, the junction sequence differs from germline, possibly due to a read error. The V call is TRBV2, the J call TRBJ1-6; no clear D gene. CDR3 size: 15 residues. Germline-derived CDR1 and CDR2 are SNHLY and FYNNEI. The CDR3 DNA is TGTGCCAGCAGCCTGGTCGGGAGTTTTAATTCCCCCCTCCTCTTT. Translated, it gives CASSLVGSFNSPLLF.

This chain connects TRBV7-2 to TRBJ2-2; weak D call: TRBD1 (6 bases). There are 16 residues in the CDR3. With 3 bases removed from V and 14 bases from J, the gap between germline ends came to 25 bases. Germline CDR1 is SGHTA and CDR2 is FQGNSA. Here the CDR3 reads CASSFTTVGQTSSLFF. The CDR3 bases are TGTGCCAGCAGCTTCACAACTGTAGGACAGACGAGCAGTCTGTTTTTT.

The gene calls are TRBV11-2 and TRBJ2-7; D is unresolved. This CDR3 comprises 13 residues. The V gene lost 6 bases and the J gene lost 7 bases, with 16 bases spanning the gap. Per germline, CDR1 SGHAT and CDR2 FQNNGV. The CDR3 bases are TGTGCCAGCAGTCTAATAGTGGGTGGTGAGCAGTACTTC. This translates into CASSLIVGGEQYF.

This clonotype was counted at least ten times. This chain uses TRBV5-5 with TRBJ2-5, with 8 bases fitting TRBD1. CDR3 size: 14 residues. CDR1 and CDR2 (germline): SGHKS, YYEKEE (reference sequence). The trim removed 5 bases at V and 5 bases at J, leaving 8 bases unmatched. CDR3 residues: CASRATGVRETQYF. Here the CDR3 DNA reads TGTGCCAGCAGGGCGACAGGGGTGCGGGAGACCCAGTACTTC.

There are a few counts of this clonotype. A much larger clone sits a single nucleotide away, making a read error possible. The CDR3 DNA reads TGTGCCAGCACCGGACAGGGAAGGGATCGGCCCCAGCATTTT. Protein product: CASTGQGRDRPQHF. The chain combines TRBV6-6 with TRBJ1-5; 8 bases map to TRBD1. Trimming cost V 7 bases and J 9 bases; bases outside gene matches: 11. Germline V gene data show CDR1 as MNHNY and CDR2 as SVGAGI (reference sequence). CDR3 size: 14 residues.

Comment on this clonotype: No conserved phenylalanine or tryptophan is present at the end of the CDR3, so a read error is the likely explanation. The limits of the CDR3 on the DNA are not certain, so only TCRdb's listed CDR3 is given. The chain employs TRBV20-1 and TRBJ1-6; the table gives TRBD1 as D, unverified against the DNA. The CDR3 adds up to 10 amino acids, both ends counted. Germline V gives CDR1 DFQATT, CDR2 SNEGSKA (reference sequence). The CDR3 sequence: CSGTQLPVLV.

Turning to this clonotype: A read error may produce the germline difference seen at one junction end. This chain uses TRBV2 with TRBJ1-2; 7 bases agree with TRBD1. Germline CDR1 and CDR2: SNHLY and FYNNEI. This CDR3 comprises 16 residues. The CDR3 sequence is CVSSGSRGGTNYGYTF. CDR3 sequence (DNA): TGTGTCAGCAGTGGTTCCAGGGGGGGGACTAACTATGGCTACACCTTC.

This clonotype appeared many times. The chain recombines TRBV5-5 with TRBJ2-7, with D possibly being TRBD1 (6 bases). The CDR3 is 14 amino acids. Trimming shortened V by 4 bases and J by 6 bases, and 17 bases separated the two germline ends. Germline values: CDR1 SGHKS, CDR2 YYEKEE (reference sequence). CDR3 DNA sequence: TGTGCCAGCAGCGCACAGGGTTTTCCCTCCGAGCAGTACTTC. It encodes CASSAQGFPSEQYF.

V is TRBV29-1 and J is TRBJ2-5; 8 bases align to TRBD1. The ends lost 2 bases at V and 4 bases at J; junction bases unmatched: 3. This CDR3 comprises 13 residues. The germline gives CDR1 SQVTM, CDR2 ANQGSEA. CDR3 residues: CSVEKTGAETQYF. The CDR3 bases are TGCAGCGTTGAAAAGACAGGGGCAGAGACCCAGTACTTC. The full variable domain, completed using reference TRBV29-1 and TRBJ2-5, is SAVISQKPSRDICQRGTSLTIQCQVDSQVTMMFWYRQQPGQSLTLIATANQGSEATYESGFVIDKFPISRPNLTFSTLTVSNMSPEDSSIYLCSVEKTGAETQYFGPGTRLLVL.

V usage is TRBV6-1 and J usage is TRBJ2-7; D tentatively fits TRBD1 or TRBD2 (5 bases each). Trimming stripped 6 bases from V and 5 bases from J, with 23 bases between. Germline V lookup: CDR1 MNHNS, CDR2 SASEGT. This CDR3 is 16 amino acids long. The CDR3, as DNA: TGTGCCAGCAGACCTTTCCGGGACGACGCCCGAAACGAGCAGTACTTC. Translation: CASRPFRDDARNEQYF.

Points on this clonotype: The CDR3 does not end in the conserved phenylalanine or tryptophan, so this is likely a read error. The DNA is omitted, as the CDR3 cannot be located on it reliably, and the CDR3 follows TCRdb's listing. The J gene is TRBJ2-5, the V gene TRBV7-2; the table assigns TRBD2, which was not confirmed against the DNA. The germline V gene encodes CDR1 SGHTA and CDR2 FQGNSA. The length of the CDR3 is 12 amino acids, counting both ends. Here the CDR3 reads CASSLADCGEYG.

This clonotype was counted a single time. This chain connects TRBV19 to TRBJ2-7; D unresolved. CDR3 size: 11 residues. Trimming shortened V by 10 bases and J by 9 bases, and 16 bases separated the two germline ends. Germline-derived CDR1 and CDR2 are LNHDA and SQIVND (reference sequence). The DNA for the CDR3 is TGTGCCACCAGTAGTTCGTACCGGCAGTACTTC. Translation: CATSSSYRQYF.

The table lists this clonotype with many counts. The chain uses TRBV7-2 and TRBJ2-7; 13 bases line up with TRBD2. Germline V CDR1 and CDR2: SGHTA, FQGNSA. The J segment lost 3 bases and the V segment lost 8 bases, leaving 4 bases of the junction unmatched. The CDR3 covers 14 residues. The CDR3 is CASSGTSGVYEQYF. CDR3 in DNA: TGTGCCAGCTCCGGGACTAGCGGGGTCTACGAGCAGTACTTC.